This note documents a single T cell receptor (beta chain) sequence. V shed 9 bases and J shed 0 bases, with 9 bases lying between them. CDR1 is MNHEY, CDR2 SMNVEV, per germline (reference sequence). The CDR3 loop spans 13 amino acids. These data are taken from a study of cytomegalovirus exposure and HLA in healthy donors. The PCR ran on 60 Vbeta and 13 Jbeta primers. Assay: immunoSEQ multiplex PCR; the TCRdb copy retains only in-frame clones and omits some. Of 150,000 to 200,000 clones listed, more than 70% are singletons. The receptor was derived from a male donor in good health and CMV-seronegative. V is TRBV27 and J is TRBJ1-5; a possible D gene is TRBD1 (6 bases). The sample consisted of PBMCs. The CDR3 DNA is TGTGCCAGGCAGGGGAATAGCAATCAGCCCCAGCATTTT. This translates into CARQGNSNQPQHF.